This is a list of T cell receptor beta chains from one sample in a study of blood T cell repertoires in COVID-19. The protocol was immunoSEQ multiplex PCR, while the TCRdb copy is restricted to in-frame clones and leaves out a portion. This sample has 250,000 to 350,000 clones, with 85% found just once. Sample: PBMCs or T cells enriched from blood (not recorded which). Source of these receptors: a woman in her forties or fifties who had recovered from COVID-19. Each CDR3 is given with its conserved first and last residue. D genes are given only for firm matches. The size field is filled for only some rows; it gives once, few, many or a size class.

clone_size: -
d_call: -
j_call: TRBJ2-5
v_call: TRBV25-1
cdr3_aa: CASSPPTGYRETQYF
cdr3_nt: TGTGCCAGCAGTCCACCTACAGGGTATCGGGAGACCCAGTACTTC

clone_size: -
d_call: -
j_call: TRBJ2-3
v_call: TRBV30
cdr3_aa: CAWDSPDTQYF
cdr3_nt: TGTGCCTGGGACAGCCCAGATACGCAGTATTTT

clone_size: -
d_call: TRBD1
j_call: TRBJ1-4
v_call: TRBV28
cdr3_aa: CASRDTQGRSEKLFF
cdr3_nt: TGTGCCAGCAGGGACACACAGGGGCGTAGTGAAAAACTGTTTTTT

clone_size: -
d_call: TRBD2
j_call: TRBJ2-1
v_call: TRBV3-1/TRBV3-2
cdr3_aa: CASSHTPRTSGGVNEQFF
cdr3_nt: TGTGCCAGCAGCCACACCCCCCGGACTAGCGGGGGGGTGAATGAGCAGTTCTTC

clone_size: -
d_call: TRBD2
j_call: TRBJ2-3
v_call: TRBV23-1
cdr3_aa: CASSLRTSGSSPPHDTQYF
cdr3_nt: TGCGCCAGCAGTCTCAGGACTAGCGGGAGTTCCCCCCCACATGATACGCAGTATTTT

clone_size: -
d_call: -
j_call: TRBJ1-6
v_call: TRBV5-1
cdr3_aa: CASSRGGMPSSYNSPLHF
cdr3_nt: TGCGCCAGCAGCCGCGGGGGTATGCCGAGCTCCTATAATTCACCCCTCCACTTT

clone_size: once
d_call: TRBD2
j_call: TRBJ2-1
v_call: TRBV19
cdr3_aa: CASSIGFRGGYNEQFF
cdr3_nt: TGTGCCAGTAGTATAGGGTTTCGCGGGGGCTACAATGAGCAGTTCTTC

clone_size: -
d_call: TRBD2
j_call: TRBJ2-3
v_call: TRBV3-1/TRBV3-2
cdr3_aa: CASSQLAGGPDTQYF
cdr3_nt: TGTGCCAGCAGCCAACTAGCGGGAGGGCCAGATACGCAGTATTTT

clone_size: -
d_call: -
j_call: TRBJ2-3
v_call: TRBV30
cdr3_aa: CAWSLRGADTQYF
cdr3_nt: TGTGCCTGGAGTCTGCGGGGAGCAGATACGCAGTATTTT

clone_size: -
d_call: -
j_call: TRBJ2-5
v_call: TRBV18
cdr3_aa: CASSLQGGDETQYF
cdr3_nt: TGTGCCAGCTCTCTGCAAGGGGGGGACGAGACCCAGTACTTC

clone_size: -
d_call: -
j_call: TRBJ1-2
v_call: TRBV6-5
cdr3_aa: CASRDSLYGYTF
cdr3_nt: TGTGCCAGCAGGGACAGTTTGTATGGCTACACCTTC

clone_size: -
d_call: -
j_call: TRBJ1-1
v_call: TRBV18
cdr3_aa: CASSPASTNTEAFF
cdr3_nt: TGTGCCAGCTCACCAGCTTCAACAAACACTGAAGCTTTCTTT

clone_size: -
d_call: -
j_call: TRBJ1-5
v_call: TRBV6-2/TRBV6-3
cdr3_aa: CASSTRQVNQPQHF
cdr3_nt: TGTGCCAGCAGCACCAGACAGGTCAATCAGCCCCAGCATTTT

clone_size: -
d_call: TRBD1
j_call: TRBJ2-1
v_call: TRBV12-3/TRBV12-4
cdr3_aa: CASSIGTARQFF
cdr3_nt: TGTGCCAGCAGCATCGGGACAGCGAGGCAGTTCTTC

clone_size: -
d_call: -
j_call: TRBJ2-1
v_call: TRBV21-1
cdr3_aa: CASSSGTANNEQFF
cdr3_nt: TGTGCCAGCAGCTCTGGGACAGCAAACAATGAGCAGTTCTTC

clone_size: -
d_call: -
j_call: TRBJ1-1
v_call: TRBV29-1
cdr3_aa: CSVRSTASNTEAFF
cdr3_nt: TGCAGCGTTCGGTCGACAGCGTCGAACACTGAAGCTTTCTTT

clone_size: -
d_call: TRBD1
j_call: TRBJ1-2
v_call: TRBV5-5
cdr3_aa: CASTATGTLYGYTF
cdr3_nt: TGTGCCAGCACCGCGACAGGGACCCTCTATGGCTACACCTTC

clone_size: -
d_call: TRBD2
j_call: TRBJ2-1
v_call: TRBV14
cdr3_aa: CASSQAPRGAYNEQFF
cdr3_nt: TGTGCCAGCAGCCAAGCTCCACGGGGGGCCTACAATGAGCAGTTCTTC

clone_size: -
d_call: TRBD1
j_call: TRBJ2-7
v_call: TRBV10-1
cdr3_aa: CASSEGTGGTYEQYF
cdr3_nt: TGCGCCAGCAGTGAAGGGACAGGGGGCACGTACGAGCAGTACTTC

clone_size: -
d_call: -
j_call: TRBJ1-3
v_call: TRBV3-1/TRBV3-2
cdr3_aa: CACCLLLVLRDTIYF
cdr3_nt: TGTGCCTGCTGCCTTCTCTTGGTCCTACGGGACACCATATATTTT